This passage covers 3 T cell receptor beta chains from one sample sequenced in a study of blood T cell repertoires in COVID-19. TCRdb keeps only in-frame clones here, not all; method: immunoSEQ multiplex PCR. The sample has roughly 200,000 clones, around four fifths seen once; the top ten hold around 6.3%. The specimen sequenced was peripheral blood. The receptor set was obtained from a woman in her thirties or forties with COVID-19, enrolled during active disease.

The CDR3 nucleotides read TGTGCCAGCAGCGCGGGGGGTAGGAACACTGAAGCTTTCTTT. This translates into CASSAGGRNTEAFF. The chain joins TRBV9 to TRBJ1-1; D possibly corresponds to TRBD1 (5 bases). The length of the CDR3 is 14 residues. Germline CDR1 reads SGDLS; CDR2 reads YYNGEE. Trimming left V 3 bases short and J 1 base short, with 10 bases between.

This clone was picked up one time. The chain employs TRBV7-3 and TRBJ2-7; D remains unclear. Trimming cost V 0 bases and J 0 bases, with 6 bases left between them. Per germline, CDR1 SGHTA and CDR2 FQGTGA. This CDR3 region has 14 residues. CDR3 sequence (DNA): TGTGCCAGCAGCTTAACCCACAGCTCCTACGAGCAGTACTTC. Protein sequence: CASSLTHSSYEQYF.

The chain couples TRBV5-6 to TRBJ2-2; D gene unclear. Deletions cut 2 bases from V and 8 bases from J, with 13 bases between. This CDR3 is built from 14 residues. The germline V gene encodes CDR1 SGHDT and CDR2 YYEEEE. The CDR3 is CASSLRLLSGELFF. DNA for the CDR3: TGTGCCAGCAGCTTAAGACTCCTTTCGGGGGAGCTGTTTTTT.